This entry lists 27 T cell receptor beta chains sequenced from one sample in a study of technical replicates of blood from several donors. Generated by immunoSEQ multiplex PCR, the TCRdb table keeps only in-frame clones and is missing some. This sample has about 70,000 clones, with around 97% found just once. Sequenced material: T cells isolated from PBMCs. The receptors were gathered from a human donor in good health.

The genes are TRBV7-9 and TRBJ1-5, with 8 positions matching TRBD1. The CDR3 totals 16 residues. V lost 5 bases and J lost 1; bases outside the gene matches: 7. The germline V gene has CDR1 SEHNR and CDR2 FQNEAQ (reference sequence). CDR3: CASSLTGDGSNQPQHF. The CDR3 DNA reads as TGTGCCAGCAGCCTGACAGGGGATGGGAGCAATCAGCCCCAGCATTTT.

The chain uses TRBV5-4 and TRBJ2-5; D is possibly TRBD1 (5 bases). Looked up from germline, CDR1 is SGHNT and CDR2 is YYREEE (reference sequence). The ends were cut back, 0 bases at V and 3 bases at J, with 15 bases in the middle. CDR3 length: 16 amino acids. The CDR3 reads CASSLAGLLRKETQYF. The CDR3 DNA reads TGTGCCAGCAGCTTGGCAGGGCTCCTAAGAAAAGAGACCCAGTACTTC.

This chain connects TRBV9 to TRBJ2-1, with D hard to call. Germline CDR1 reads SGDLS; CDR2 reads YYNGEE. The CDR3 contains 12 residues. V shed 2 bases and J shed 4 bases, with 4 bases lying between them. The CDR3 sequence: CASSVAYNEQFF. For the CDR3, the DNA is TGTGCCAGCAGCGTTGCGTACAATGAGCAGTTCTTC.

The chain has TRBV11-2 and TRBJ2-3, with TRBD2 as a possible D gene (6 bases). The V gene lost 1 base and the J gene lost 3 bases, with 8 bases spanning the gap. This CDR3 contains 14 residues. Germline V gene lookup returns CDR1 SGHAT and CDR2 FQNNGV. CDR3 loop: CASSLVAGTDTQYF. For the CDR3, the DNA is TGTGCCAGCAGCTTAGTCGCGGGGACAGATACGCAGTATTTT.

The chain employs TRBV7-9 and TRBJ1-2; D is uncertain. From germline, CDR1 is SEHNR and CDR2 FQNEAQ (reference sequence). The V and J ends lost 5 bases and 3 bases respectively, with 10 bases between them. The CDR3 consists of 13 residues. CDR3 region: CASSPALDYGYTF. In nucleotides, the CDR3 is TGTGCCAGCAGCCCTGCCCTAGACTATGGCTACACCTTC. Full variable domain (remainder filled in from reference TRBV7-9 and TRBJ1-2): DTGVSQNPRHKITKRGQNVTFRCDPISEHNRLYWYRQTLGQGPEFLTYFQNEAQLEKSRLLSDRFSAERPKGSFSTLEIQRTEQGDSAMYLCASSPALDYGYTFGSGTRLTVV.

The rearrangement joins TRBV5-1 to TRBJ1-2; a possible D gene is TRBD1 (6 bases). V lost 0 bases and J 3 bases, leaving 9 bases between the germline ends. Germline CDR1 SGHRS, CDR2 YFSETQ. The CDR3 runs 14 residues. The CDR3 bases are TGCGCCAGCAGCTTGGACAGGGTAGACTATGGCTACACCTTC. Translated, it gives CASSLDRVDYGYTF.

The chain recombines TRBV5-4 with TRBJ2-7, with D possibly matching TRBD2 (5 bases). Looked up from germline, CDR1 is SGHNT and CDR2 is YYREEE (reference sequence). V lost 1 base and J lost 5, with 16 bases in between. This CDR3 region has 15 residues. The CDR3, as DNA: TGTGCCAGCAGCTTGTCATTAGCGAATCCCAACGAGCAGTACTTC. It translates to CASSLSLANPNEQYF.

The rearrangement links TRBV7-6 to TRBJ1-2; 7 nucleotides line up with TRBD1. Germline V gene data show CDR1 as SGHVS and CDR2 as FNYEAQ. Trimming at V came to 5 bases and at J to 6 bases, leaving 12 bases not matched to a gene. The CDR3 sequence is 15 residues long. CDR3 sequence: CASSPGGVRPNGYTF. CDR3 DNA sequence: TGTGCCAGCAGCCCAGGGGGAGTTCGGCCTAATGGCTACACCTTC.

In DNA form, the CDR3 reads TGTGCCAGCAGCTTGTCGGGGACTAACTATGGCTACACCTTC. Its protein product is CASSLSGTNYGYTF. V usage is TRBV11-3 and J usage is TRBJ1-2; no clear D. Trimming left V 3 bases short and J 0 bases short, with 8 bases between. The germline V gene encodes CDR1 SGHNT and CDR2 YENEEA. The CDR3 length is 14 residues.

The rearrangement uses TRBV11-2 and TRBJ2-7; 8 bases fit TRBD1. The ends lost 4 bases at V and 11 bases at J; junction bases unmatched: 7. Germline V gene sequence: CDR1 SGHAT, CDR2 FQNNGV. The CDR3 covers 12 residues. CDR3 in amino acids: CASSSRDRLEYF. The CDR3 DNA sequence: TGTGCCAGCAGCTCAAGGGACAGGTTGGAGTACTTC.

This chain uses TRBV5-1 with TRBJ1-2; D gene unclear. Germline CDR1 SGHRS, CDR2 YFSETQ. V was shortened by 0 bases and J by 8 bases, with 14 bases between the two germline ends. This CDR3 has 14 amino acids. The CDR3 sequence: CASSLAWAEDGYTF. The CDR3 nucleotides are TGCGCCAGCAGCTTGGCTTGGGCGGAGGACGGCTACACCTTC.

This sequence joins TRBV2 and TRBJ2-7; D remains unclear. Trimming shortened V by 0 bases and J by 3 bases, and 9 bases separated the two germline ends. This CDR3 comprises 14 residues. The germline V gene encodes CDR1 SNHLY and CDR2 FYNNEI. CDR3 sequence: CASSEASFGYEQYF. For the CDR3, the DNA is TGTGCCAGCAGTGAAGCTAGTTTCGGCTACGAGCAGTACTTC. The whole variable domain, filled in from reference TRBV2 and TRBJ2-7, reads EPEVTQTPSHQVTQMGQEVILRCVPISNHLYFYWYRQILGQKVEFLVSFYNNEISEKSEIFDDQFSVERPDGSNFTLKIRSTKLEDSAMYFCASSEASFGYEQYFGPGTRLTVT.

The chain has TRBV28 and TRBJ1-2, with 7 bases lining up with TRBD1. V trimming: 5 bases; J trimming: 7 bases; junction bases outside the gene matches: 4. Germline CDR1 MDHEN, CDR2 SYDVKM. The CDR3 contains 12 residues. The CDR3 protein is CASSTTGSGYTF. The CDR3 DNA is TGTGCCAGCAGTACGACAGGGAGTGGCTACACCTTC.

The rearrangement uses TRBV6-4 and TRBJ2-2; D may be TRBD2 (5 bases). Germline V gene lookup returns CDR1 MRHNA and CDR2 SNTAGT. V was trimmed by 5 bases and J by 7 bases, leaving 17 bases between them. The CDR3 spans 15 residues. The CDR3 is CASSLRPTNDGELFF. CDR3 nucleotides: TGTGCCAGCAGTCTTCGGCCGACTAACGACGGGGAGCTGTTTTTT.

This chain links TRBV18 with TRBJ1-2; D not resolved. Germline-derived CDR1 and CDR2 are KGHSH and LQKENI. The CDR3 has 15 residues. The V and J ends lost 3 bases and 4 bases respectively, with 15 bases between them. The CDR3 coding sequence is TGTGCCAGCTCACCCGATAGGAGCGGTGGCTATGGCTACACCTTC. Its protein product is CASSPDRSGGYGYTF.

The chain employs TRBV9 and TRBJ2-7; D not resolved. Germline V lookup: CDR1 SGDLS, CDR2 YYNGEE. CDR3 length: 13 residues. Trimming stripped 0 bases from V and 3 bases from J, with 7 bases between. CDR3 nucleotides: TGTGCCAGCAGCGTAGGCCCGGTCTACGAGCAGTACTTC. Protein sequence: CASSVGPVYEQYF.

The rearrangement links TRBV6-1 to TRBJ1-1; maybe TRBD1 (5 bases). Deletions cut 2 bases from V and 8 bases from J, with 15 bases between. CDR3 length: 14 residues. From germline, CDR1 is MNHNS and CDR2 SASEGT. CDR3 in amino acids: CASSERQTGREAFF. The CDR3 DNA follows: TGTGCCAGCAGTGAAAGACAGACCGGCAGGGAAGCTTTCTTT.

This CDR3 is CAIRGTSLGPSSYNEQFF. In DNA, the CDR3 is TGTGCCATCAGAGGGACTAGCTTGGGTCCTAGCTCCTACAATGAGCAGTTCTTC. The chain recombines TRBV10-3 with TRBJ2-1; the match to TRBD2 covers 9 bases. The CDR3 has 18 residues. The V gene's germline CDR1 is ENHRY and CDR2 SYGVKD. J gave up 0 bases and V 6 bases, and 12 bases lay outside the gene matches.

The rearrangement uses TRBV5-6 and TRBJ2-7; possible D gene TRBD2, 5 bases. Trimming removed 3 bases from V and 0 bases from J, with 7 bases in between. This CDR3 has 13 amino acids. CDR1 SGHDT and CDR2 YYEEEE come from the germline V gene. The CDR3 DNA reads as TGTGCCAGCAGCTCGGGATTCTCCTACGAGCAGTACTTC. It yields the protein CASSSGFSYEQYF.

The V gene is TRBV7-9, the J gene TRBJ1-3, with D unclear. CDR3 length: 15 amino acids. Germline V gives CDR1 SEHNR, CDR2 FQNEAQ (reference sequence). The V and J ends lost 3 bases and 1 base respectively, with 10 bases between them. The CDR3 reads CASSLRDTSGNTIYF. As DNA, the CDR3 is TGTGCCAGCAGCTTGAGAGACACGTCTGGAAACACCATATATTTT.

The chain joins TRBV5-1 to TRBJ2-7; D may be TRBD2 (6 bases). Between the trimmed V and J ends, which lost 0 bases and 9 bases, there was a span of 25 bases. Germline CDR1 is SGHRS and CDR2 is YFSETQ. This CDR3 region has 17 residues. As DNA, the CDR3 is TGCGCCAGCAGCTTGGCCTCAGGAGGGCCCGGCGCAAGCGGGCAGTACTTC. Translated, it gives CASSLASGGPGASGQYF. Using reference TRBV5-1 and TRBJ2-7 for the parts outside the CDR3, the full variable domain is KAGVTQTPRYLIKTRGQQVTLSCSPISGHRSVSWYQQTPGQGLQFLFEYFSETQRNKGNFPGRFSGRQFSNSRSEMNVSTLELGDSALYLCASSLASGGPGASGQYFGPGTRLTVT.

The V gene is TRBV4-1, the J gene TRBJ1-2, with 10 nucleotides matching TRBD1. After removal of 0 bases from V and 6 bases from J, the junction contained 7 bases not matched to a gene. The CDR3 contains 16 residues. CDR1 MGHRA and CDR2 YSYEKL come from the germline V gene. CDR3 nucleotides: TGCGCCAGCAGCCAAGAGAGGGACAGGGGTTCAAATGGCTACACCTTC. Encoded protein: CASSQERDRGSNGYTF.

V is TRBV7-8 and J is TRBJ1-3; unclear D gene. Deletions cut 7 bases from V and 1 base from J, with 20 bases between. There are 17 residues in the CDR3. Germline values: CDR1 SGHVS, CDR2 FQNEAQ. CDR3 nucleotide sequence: TGTGCCAGCACCCTTCCACGGGAAGGATCATCTGGAAACACCATATATTTT. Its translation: CASTLPREGSSGNTIYF. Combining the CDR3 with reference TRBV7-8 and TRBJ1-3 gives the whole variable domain GAGVSQSPRYKVAKRGQDVALRCDPISGHVSLFWYQQALGQGPEFLTYFQNEAQLDKSGLPSDRFFAERPEGSVSTLKIQRTQQEDSAVYLCASTLPREGSSGNTIYFGEGSWLTVV.

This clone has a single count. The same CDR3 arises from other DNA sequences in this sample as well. The CDR3 sequence: CASSLGAGAYEQYF. The CDR3 nucleotides read TGTGCCAGCAGTTTAGGGGCGGGAGCGTACGAGCAGTACTTC. The chain combines TRBV27 with TRBJ2-7, with 7 nucleotides matching TRBD2. Germline trimming cut 2 bases from V and 4 bases from J; bases unmatched to any gene: 5. Per germline, CDR1 MNHEY and CDR2 SMNVEV (reference sequence). The CDR3 is 14 amino acids.

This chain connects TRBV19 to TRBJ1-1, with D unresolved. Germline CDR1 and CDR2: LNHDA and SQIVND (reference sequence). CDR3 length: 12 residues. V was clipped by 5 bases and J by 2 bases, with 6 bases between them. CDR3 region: CASSARNTEAFF. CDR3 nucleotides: TGTGCCAGTAGTGCCAGAAACACTGAAGCTTTCTTT.

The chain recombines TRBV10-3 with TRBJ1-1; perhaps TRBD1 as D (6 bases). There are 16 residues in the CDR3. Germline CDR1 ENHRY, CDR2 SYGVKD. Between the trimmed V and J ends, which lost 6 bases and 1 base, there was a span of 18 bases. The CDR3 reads CAIRSPGQRSNTEAFF. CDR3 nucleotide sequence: TGTGCCATCAGATCACCCGGACAGAGATCGAACACTGAAGCTTTCTTT.

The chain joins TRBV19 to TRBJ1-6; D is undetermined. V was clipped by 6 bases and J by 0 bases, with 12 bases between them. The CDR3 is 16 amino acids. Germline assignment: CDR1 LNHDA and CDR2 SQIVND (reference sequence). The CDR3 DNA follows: TGTGCCAGTAGGATACAGACAAGCTCCTATAATTCACCCCTCCACTTT. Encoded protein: CASRIQTSSYNSPLHF.